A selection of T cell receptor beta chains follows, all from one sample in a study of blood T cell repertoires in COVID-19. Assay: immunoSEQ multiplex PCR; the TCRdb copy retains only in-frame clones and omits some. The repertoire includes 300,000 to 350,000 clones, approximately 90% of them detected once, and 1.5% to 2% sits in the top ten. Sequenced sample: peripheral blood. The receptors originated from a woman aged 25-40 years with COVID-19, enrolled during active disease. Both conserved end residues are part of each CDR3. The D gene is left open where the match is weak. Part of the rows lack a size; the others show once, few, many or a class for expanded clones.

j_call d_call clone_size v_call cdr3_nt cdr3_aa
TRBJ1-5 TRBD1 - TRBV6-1 TGTGCCAGCAGTGAAACAGGGGTTAGCAATCAGCCCCAGCATTTT CASSETGVSNQPQHF
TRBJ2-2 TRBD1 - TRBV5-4 TGTGCCAGCAGTAGGGACAGGAGGAACACCGGGGAGCTGTTTTTT CASSRDRRNTGELFF
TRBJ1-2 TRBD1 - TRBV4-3 TGCGCCAGCAGCCAAGAAACAGGGGGCAACTATGGCTACACCTTC CASSQETGGNYGYTF
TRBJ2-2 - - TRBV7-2 TGTGCCAGCAGCGTGACACCGACAGGTACCGGGGAGCTGTTTTTT CASSVTPTGTGELFF
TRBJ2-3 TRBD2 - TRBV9 TGTGCCAGCAGTCGTAGCGGGGGAGGGGATACGCAGTATTTT CASSRSGGGDTQYF
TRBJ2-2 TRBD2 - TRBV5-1 TGCGCCAGCAGCTCCCCTAGCGGGGCTGTCACCGGGGAGCTGTTTTTT CASSSPSGAVTGELFF
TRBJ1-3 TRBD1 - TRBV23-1 TGCGCCAGCAGGGCCCATTGGCCCAGGGGGCTTGGAAACACCATATATTTT CASRAHWPRGLGNTIYF
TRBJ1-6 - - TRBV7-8 TGTGCCAGCAGCTTAGCGACAGAAACTTCACCCCTCCACTTT CASSLATETSPLHF
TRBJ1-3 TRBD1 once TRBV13 TGTGCCAGCAGCTTAAGGGGGCCGTTAGGAAACACCATATATTTT CASSLRGPLGNTIYF
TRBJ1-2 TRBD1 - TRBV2 TGTGCCAGCAGCCCCGGCTCGAGGGGGCGGACCAGCGTACGGGGCTACACCTTC CASSPGSRGRTSVRGYTF
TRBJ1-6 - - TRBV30 TGTGCCCGGAAGGCAGGGAATTCACCCCTCCACTTT CARKAGNSPLHF
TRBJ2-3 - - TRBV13 TGTGCCAGCAGCCCGGGCTGGGGCGGGGGCCGGGCAGATACGCAGTATTTT CASSPGWGGGRADTQYF
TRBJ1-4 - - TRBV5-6 TGTGCCAGCAGCTTGGTGGCAGGGCACCTTGCCAATGAAAAACTGTTTTTT CASSLVAGHLANEKLFF
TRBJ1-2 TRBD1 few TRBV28 TGTGCCAGCAGTTTAAATGGACAGGGGTACTATGGCTACACCTTC CASSLNGQGYYGYTF
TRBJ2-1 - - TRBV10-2 TGCGCCAGCAGTGAGGTTCGCGGTTGGGAGCAGTTCTTC CASSEVRGWEQFF
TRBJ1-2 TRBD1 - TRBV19 TGTGCCAGTAGTGGCCGGACAGGGGGTGATGGCTACACCTTC CASSGRTGGDGYTF